The 28 T cell receptor beta chains in this list originate from one sample, sequenced in a study of vaccination and CD4 T cells after COVID-19 (dated by TCRdb to 2021 to 2024). The treatment or condition label corresponds to: roughly nine-day PBMC culture with coronavirus spike peptide pools or control peptides (ViraFEST assay). Receptor amplification or capture employed PCR. The sequencer listed for this sample is Illumina iSeq 100. DNA from cultured CD4+ T cells underwent TCR sequencing with the Oncomine TCR Beta short-read assay at the Johns Hopkins FTIC core. Through fastp at Q25 and MiXCR, TCRdb rebuilt clones from the public reads, retaining in-frame beta chains. Rows with a matching CDR3 protein are joined into one entry that keeps the most common DNA and genes. Across this sample there are more than 15,000 distinct CDR3 sequences, with 20% to 30% seen only once. The biggest ten clones account for approximately 11% of the sample.

These receptors have no known antigen. Input material: cultured CD4+ T cells from blood. The receptors were gathered from a human donor with COVID-19.

The J gene is TRBJ2-3, the V gene TRBV20-1, with D maybe TRBD2 (5 bases). Per the germline V gene, CDR1 is DFQATT and CDR2 is SNEGSKA (reference sequence). The CDR3 extends over 15 amino acids. The V gene lost 3 bases and the J gene lost 2 bases, with 15 bases spanning the gap. The CDR3, as DNA: TGCAGTGCTAGTCCTCGACTAAGCCTCACAGATACGCAGTATTTT. It is translated as CSASPRLSLTDTQYF.

This clonotype was observed a few times. This chain joins TRBV15 and TRBJ2-3; unclear D gene. This CDR3 has 13 amino acids. Germline CDR1 and CDR2: LNHNV and YYDKDF (reference sequence). V was trimmed by 0 bases and J by 5 bases, leaving 6 bases between them. The CDR3 protein is CATSRDPGDTQYF. CDR3 sequence (DNA): TGTGCCACCAGCAGAGATCCGGGAGATACGCAGTATTTT. The full variable domain, rest sourced from reference TRBV15 and TRBJ2-3, is DAMVIQNPRYQVTQFGKPVTLSCSQTLNHNVMYWYQQKSSQAPKLLFHYYDKDFNNEADTPDNFQSRRPNTSFCFLDIRSPGLGDTAMYLCATSRDPGDTQYFGPGTRLTVL.

V and J are TRBV19 and TRBJ2-3; D call uncertain. Germline V lookup: CDR1 LNHDA, CDR2 SQIVND (reference sequence). CDR3 length: 16 residues. Trimming took 2 bases from V and 0 from J, leaving 12 bases between them. In nucleotides, the CDR3 is TGTGCCAGTAGTATAATGACGTCCCGTAGCACAGATACGCAGTATTTT. Translating it yields CASSIMTSRSTDTQYF.

The chain carries TRBV5-1 and TRBJ2-7, with 9 bases that match TRBD1. The CDR3 is made up of 13 amino acids. Germline trimming cut 4 bases from V and 5 bases from J; bases unmatched to any gene: 4. Germline V gives CDR1 SGHRS, CDR2 YFSETQ. CDR3 bases: TGCGCCAGCAGCGAAACAGGGGGCCACGAGCAGTACTTC. It yields the protein CASSETGGHEQYF.

This clonotype was seen more than once but under ten times. This chain joins TRBV7-9 and TRBJ2-5, with 14 bases that match TRBD2. Germline values: CDR1 SEHNR, CDR2 FQNEAQ (reference sequence). This CDR3 is built from 18 residues. The J segment lost 5 bases and the V segment lost 1 base, leaving 9 bases of the junction unmatched. The CDR3 loop is CASSLDKTSGGAGETQYF. For the CDR3, the DNA is TGTGCCAGCAGCTTAGACAAGACTAGCGGGGGGGCCGGGGAGACCCAGTACTTC.

This clonotype is termed large. The rearrangement joins TRBV11-3 to TRBJ1-2; 7 nucleotides line up with TRBD1. The germline CDR1 and CDR2 sequences are SGHNT and YENEEA. V lost 5 bases and J lost 0; bases outside the gene matches: 6. The CDR3 contains 15 residues. The CDR3 sequence is CASSPNRGANYGYTF. DNA of the CDR3: TGTGCCAGCAGCCCCAACAGGGGAGCTAACTATGGCTACACCTTC. The full variable domain, its missing parts supplied by reference TRBV11-3 and TRBJ1-2, is EAGVVQSPRYKIIEKKQPVAFWCNPISGHNTLYWYLQNLGQGPELLIRYENEEAVDDSQLPKDRFSAERLKGVDSTLKIQPAELGDSAVYLCASSPNRGANYGYTFGSGTRLTVV.

The genes are TRBV11-1 and TRBJ1-6, with no clear D. CDR1 and CDR2 (germline): SGHAT, FQDESV (reference sequence). Between the trimmed V and J ends, which lost 7 bases and 10 bases, there was a span of 17 bases. This CDR3 comprises 14 residues. DNA of the CDR3: TGTGCCAGCACCAAACTACTCACCGGGTCACCCCTCCACTTT. Translating gives CASTKLLTGSPLHF.

The sample holds a few counts of this clonotype. The chain combines TRBV5-1 with TRBJ2-7; D remains unclear. This CDR3 is 15 amino acids long. Germline CDR1 and CDR2: SGHRS and YFSETQ. Trimming took 0 bases from V and 0 from J, leaving 10 bases between them. CDR3 loop: CASSLEASTSYEQYF. Here the CDR3 DNA reads TGCGCCAGCAGCTTGGAGGCGAGCACCTCCTACGAGCAGTACTTC.

The chain uses TRBV7-9 and TRBJ2-5; 7 bases are shared with TRBD1. This CDR3 has 15 amino acids. The germline CDR1 and CDR2 sequences are SEHNR and FQNEAQ (reference sequence). V dropped 5 bases and J dropped 3; count of bases not matched to a gene: 9. The CDR3 spells CASSRPGTVEETQYF. CDR3 bases: TGTGCCAGCAGCCGGCCCGGGACAGTCGAAGAGACCCAGTACTTC.

The sample holds a few counts of this clonotype. The chain has TRBV6-1 and TRBJ1-2; a weak D match, TRBD1 (5 bases). CDR1 is MNHNS and CDR2 is SASEGT in the germline V gene. Deletions cut 5 bases from V and 0 bases from J, with 22 bases between. The length of the CDR3 is 18 residues. The CDR3 spells CASSPRAKTGSPNYGYTF. CDR3 nucleotides: TGTGCCAGCAGTCCCCGAGCTAAAACAGGTTCCCCTAACTATGGCTACACCTTC.

The chain has TRBV7-2 and TRBJ1-3; D gene unclear. V lost 5 bases to trimming and J lost 4 bases, with 21 bases between them. In germline, CDR1 is SGHTA, CDR2 FQGNSA. This CDR3 contains 17 residues. The CDR3 DNA follows: TGTGCCAGCAGCCCCCAACCGTCACGATGGAGGGGAAACACCATATATTTT. Residues: CASSPQPSRWRGNTIYF.

This clonotype was observed a few times. The J gene is TRBJ2-7, the V gene TRBV18, with 8 nucleotides matching TRBD2. Trimming removed 0 bases from V and 2 bases from J; junction bases left unmatched: 6. The CDR3 is made up of 16 amino acids. Per germline, CDR1 KGHSH and CDR2 LQKENI. CDR3 nucleotide sequence: TGTGCCAGCTCACCACCGTTAGCGGGGTCACCCTACGAGCAGTACTTC. Its translation: CASSPPLAGSPYEQYF.

This clonotype was counted a few times. This chain uses TRBV28 with TRBJ2-2, with TRBD2 matching over 8 bases. V dropped 3 bases and J dropped 5; count of bases not matched to a gene: 5. The CDR3 spans 15 residues. Germline V gene lookup returns CDR1 MDHEN and CDR2 SYDVKM. The CDR3 loop is CASSLGGGGTGELFF. The CDR3 region has the DNA TGTGCCAGCAGTTTGGGTGGCGGGGGGACCGGGGAGCTGTTTTTT.

This clonotype was counted between two and nine times. This rearrangement joins TRBV7-6 to TRBJ2-6; TRBD2 aligns across 10 bases. J lost 3 bases, V lost 5 bases, and 10 bases had no gene match. The CDR3 contains 18 residues. Germline-derived CDR1 and CDR2 are SGHVS and FNYEAQ. CDR3 in DNA: TGTGCCAGCAGCCACGGAGGAGCGGGGGGGAATGGGGCCAACGTCCTGACTTTC. It is translated as CASSHGGAGGNGANVLTF.

The chain has TRBV11-2 and TRBJ2-5; 11 bases line up with TRBD2. Trimming at V came to 1 base and at J to 4 bases, leaving 5 bases not matched to a gene. Germline V gene data show CDR1 as SGHAT and CDR2 as FQNNGV. The CDR3 loop spans 16 amino acids. The CDR3 protein is CASSLGTGTSGETQYF. CDR3 in DNA: TGTGCCAGCAGCTTAGGGACCGGGACTAGCGGAGAGACCCAGTACTTC.

V usage is TRBV19 and J usage is TRBJ1-4; D unclear. V shed 6 bases and J shed 3 bases, with 17 bases lying between them. The CDR3 is 16 residues long. Looked up from germline, CDR1 is LNHDA and CDR2 is SQIVND (reference sequence). CDR3 sequence: CASSLLPGSANEKLFF. The CDR3 coding sequence is TGTGCCAGTAGCCTCCTTCCGGGGTCTGCTAATGAAAAACTGTTTTTT.

The chain employs TRBV6-5 and TRBJ2-2; D assignment may be TRBD1 or TRBD2 (5 bases each). The CDR3 loop spans 15 amino acids. Trimming shortened V by 0 bases and J by 4 bases, and 9 bases separated the two germline ends. Germline lookup yields CDR1 MNHEY and CDR2 SVGAGI. The CDR3: CASSYSGAGTGELFF. Here the CDR3 DNA reads TGTGCCAGCAGTTACTCCGGGGCCGGCACCGGGGAGCTGTTTTTT.

This clonotype was detected a few times. The chain employs TRBV29-1 and TRBJ1-2, with a weak D call TRBD1 (6 bases). With 7 bases removed from V and 7 bases from J, the gap between germline ends came to 19 bases. Germline assignment: CDR1 SQVTM and CDR2 ANQGSEA. The CDR3 has 13 amino acids. CDR3 in DNA: TGCAGCGGGTCCGTCCTGGGGGCAAGTGGCTACACCTTC. This encodes CSGSVLGASGYTF.

This clonotype appeared once. No conserved phenylalanine or tryptophan is present at the end of the CDR3, so a read error is the likely explanation. This chain joins TRBV6-1 and TRBJ2-5; D is ambiguous. The CDR3 runs 15 residues. Germline loops: CDR1 MNHNS, CDR2 SASEGT. The V gene lost 2 bases and the J gene lost 0 bases, with 10 bases spanning the gap. This CDR3 is CASSEFGGNQETQYS. DNA for the CDR3: TGTGCCAGCAGTGAATTCGGTGGGAACCAAGAGACCCAGTACTCC.

The V call is TRBV20-1, the J call TRBJ2-1; tentatively, D is TRBD1 (6 bases). Germline CDR1 DFQATT, CDR2 SNEGSKA (reference sequence). V lost 0 bases, J lost 0 bases, and 12 bases lay in between. The CDR3 is made up of 16 amino acids. CDR3 region: CSARDNRVSSYNEQFF. The CDR3 DNA is TGCAGTGCTAGAGATAACAGGGTGAGCTCCTACAATGAGCAGTTCTTC.

This clonotype was observed a handful of times. The rearrangement uses TRBV5-1 and TRBJ2-5, with TRBD1 as a possible D gene (6 bases). Looked up from germline, CDR1 is SGHRS and CDR2 is YFSETQ. The CDR3 covers 14 residues. Trimming pared 3 bases from V and 3 bases from J, leaving 12 bases between. The CDR3 sequence: CASSSNRVEETQYF. DNA for the CDR3: TGCGCCAGCAGCTCCAACAGGGTGGAAGAGACCCAGTACTTC. The full variable domain, its missing parts supplied by reference TRBV5-1 and TRBJ2-5, is KAGVTQTPRYLIKTRGQQVTLSCSPISGHRSVSWYQQTPGQGLQFLFEYFSETQRNKGNFPGRFSGRQFSNSRSEMNVSTLELGDSALYLCASSSNRVEETQYFGPGTRLLVL.

The chain has TRBV6-5 and TRBJ1-2; D unclear. Germline CDR1 MNHEY, CDR2 SVGAGI. CDR3 size: 13 residues. V lost 2 bases and J 5 bases, leaving 9 bases between the germline ends. The CDR3 loop reads CASSYGAVYGYTF. Here the CDR3 DNA reads TGTGCCAGCAGTTACGGAGCAGTTTATGGCTACACCTTC.

The table lists this clonotype with a few counts. V and J are TRBV20-1 and TRBJ1-5; a possible D gene is TRBD1 (5 bases). V was shortened by 6 bases and J by 1 base, with 16 bases between the two germline ends. Germline values: CDR1 DFQATT, CDR2 SNEGSKA (reference sequence). There are 15 residues in the CDR3. DNA for the CDR3: TGCAGTGCCAGTGGGATACGACAGAGCAATCAGCCCCAGCATTTT. This sequence encodes CSASGIRQSNQPQHF.

The chain has TRBV6-1 and TRBJ2-1; 12 bases are shared with TRBD2. Unmatched junction bases numbered 23, after V lost 6 bases and J lost 8 bases. The CDR3 totals 20 residues. Germline V gene lookup returns CDR1 MNHNS and CDR2 SASEGT. DNA of the CDR3: TGTGCCAGCAGCAGGGTGGGGTGGACTAGCGGGGCCCGGCGGAGGGATGAGCAGTTCTTC. Its protein is CASSRVGWTSGARRRDEQFF.

This clonotype has more than one count but fewer than ten. The V and J genes are TRBV6-1 and TRBJ1-6; a weak D match, TRBD1 (6 bases). Per germline, CDR1 MNHNS and CDR2 SASEGT. The CDR3 contains 15 residues. V dropped 7 bases and J dropped 0 bases, with 10 bases sitting between them. The CDR3 DNA sequence: TGTGCCAGCATACCGGACAGCTCCTATAATTCACCCCTCCACTTT. It specifies CASIPDSSYNSPLHF.

This clonotype was counted a few times. The chain uses TRBV5-6 and TRBJ1-1; TRBD1 is a possible D gene (5 bases). CDR1 and CDR2 (germline): SGHDT, YYEEEE. This CDR3 has 14 amino acids. V shed 0 bases and J shed 4 bases, with 10 bases lying between them. CDR3 DNA: TGTGCCAGCAGCTTGGGGGGCAAAGGCACTGAAGCTTTCTTT. This translates into CASSLGGKGTEAFF.

There are a few counts of this clonotype. This chain links TRBV27 with TRBJ1-5, with TRBD1 identical over 10 bases. V gave up 8 bases and J gave up 10 bases; unmatched junction bases: 11. CDR1 and CDR2 from the germline V gene are MNHEY and SMNVEV (reference sequence). CDR3 size: 14 residues. The CDR3 is CASSTGTGVQPQHF. The CDR3, as DNA: TGTGCCAGCTCAACCGGGACAGGGGTTCAACCCCAGCATTTT.

This clonotype showed up just a few times. V and J are TRBV20-1 and TRBJ2-3; 9 bases fit TRBD2. V lost 0 bases, J lost 2 bases, and 3 bases stayed unmatched. Germline lookup yields CDR1 DFQATT and CDR2 SNEGSKA (reference sequence). The CDR3 loop spans 15 amino acids. The CDR3 region has the DNA TGCAGTGCTAGAGATAGCGGGGGAGACACAGATACGCAGTATTTT. It encodes CSARDSGGDTDTQYF.